Presented here are 11 T cell receptor beta chains from one specimen sequenced in a study of T cell responses to AZD1222 COVID-19 vaccine. The repertoire was sequenced with immunoSEQ multiplex PCR; TCRdb's copy has only in-frame clones and lacks some. The profile shows around 110,000 clones, about nine tenths of them singletons. Sequenced here: peripheral blood, sampled 28 days after the second AZD1222 dose. The receptors derive from an adult who received the AZD1222 COVID-19 vaccine.

The chain recombines TRBV28 with TRBJ2-3; TRBD1 or TRBD2 may be the D gene (5 bases each). V gave up 3 bases and J gave up 6 bases, with 16 bases separating them. This CDR3 spans 15 amino acids. CDR1 is MDHEN, CDR2 SYDVKM, per germline. The CDR3 loop is CASSFGSLGRDTQYF. As DNA, the CDR3 is TGTGCCAGCAGTTTTGGTTCGCTGGGACGGGATACGCAGTATTTT. Full variable domain (missing parts from reference TRBV28 and TRBJ2-3): DVKVTQSSRYLVKRTGEKVFLECVQDMDHENMFWYRQDPGLGLRLIYFSYDVKMKEKGDIPEGYSVSREKKERFSLILESASTNQTSMYLCASSFGSLGRDTQYFGPGTRLTVL.

The V gene is TRBV18, the J gene TRBJ2-7; a weak D match, TRBD2 (7 bases). CDR3 size: 15 residues. Germline V gives CDR1 KGHSH, CDR2 LQKENI. With 0 bases removed from V and 6 bases from J, the gap between germline ends came to 15 bases. CDR3 in DNA: TGTGCCAGCTCACCACCGCGTGGGGGGGCCCTCGAGCAGTACTTC. Protein product: CASSPPRGGALEQYF.

The chain links TRBV24-1 to TRBJ1-5; the match to TRBD1 covers 10 bases. V dropped 9 bases and J dropped 5; count of bases not matched to a gene: 9. Germline CDR1 and CDR2: KGHDR and SFDVKD. CDR3 length: 15 residues. This CDR3 is CATSPAGQGHQPQHF. The CDR3 coding sequence is TGTGCCACCTCGCCGGCGGGACAGGGGCATCAGCCCCAGCATTTT.

This chain connects TRBV25-1 to TRBJ1-2, with D maybe TRBD1 (6 bases). The length of the CDR3 is 16 residues. V lost 1 base to trimming and J lost 3 bases, with 15 bases between them. The germline CDR1 and CDR2 sequences are MGHDK and SYGVNS. The CDR3: CASSEFKGGKDYGYTF. The CDR3, as DNA: TGTGCCAGCAGTGAATTCAAGGGGGGGAAGGACTATGGCTACACCTTC.

The chain recombines TRBV7-2 with TRBJ2-1; the D is unclear. CDR3 length: 11 amino acids. V dropped 4 bases and J dropped 12 bases, with 10 bases sitting between them. Germline V gene data show CDR1 as SGHTA and CDR2 as FQGNSA. In DNA, the CDR3 is TGTGCCAGCAGCTCAAGATTGGGGCAGTTCTTC. Protein sequence: CASSSRLGQFF.

The chain recombines TRBV15 with TRBJ2-3, with D uncertain. The CDR3 is 13 amino acids. Germline lookup yields CDR1 LNHNV and CDR2 YYDKDF (reference sequence). V was shortened by 0 bases and J by 6 bases, with 7 bases between the two germline ends. The CDR3 loop is CATSRDRVDTQYF. CDR3 bases: TGTGCCACCAGCAGAGATCGAGTGGATACGCAGTATTTT.

V gene TRBV6-2 or TRBV6-3 combines with J gene TRBJ1-2, with 10 bases identical to TRBD1. The germline V gene encodes CDR1 MNHEY and CDR2 SVGEGT. V lost 4 bases, J lost 7 bases, and 9 bases stayed unmatched. The length of the CDR3 is 15 residues. CDR3 nucleotide sequence: TGTGCCAGCAGTTTCCCGTGGGACAGGGGATTTGGCTACACCTTC. Translating it yields CASSFPWDRGFGYTF.

CDR3 loop: CASSLYGGAVDTQYF. CDR3 sequence (DNA): TGTGCCAGCAGCTTATACGGGGGGGCCGTGGATACGCAGTATTTT. This chain uses TRBV11-3 with TRBJ2-3; 8 bases map to TRBD2. This CDR3 has 15 amino acids. The V and J ends lost 2 bases and 6 bases, in that order; junction bases with no gene match: 7. Germline CDR1 reads SGHNT; CDR2 reads YENEEA. The full variable domain, with the rest looked up from reference TRBV11-3 and TRBJ2-3, is EAGVVQSPRYKIIEKKQPVAFWCNPISGHNTLYWYLQNLGQGPELLIRYENEEAVDDSQLPKDRFSAERLKGVDSTLKIQPAELGDSAVYLCASSLYGGAVDTQYFGPGTRLTVL.

The chain carries TRBV2 and TRBJ1-4; D unresolved. The CDR3 has 13 residues. Germline lookup yields CDR1 SNHLY and CDR2 FYNNEI. Trimming shortened V by 6 bases and J by 2 bases, and 7 bases separated the two germline ends. CDR3 bases: TGTGCCAGCAGGTTGACGACTAATGAAAAACTGTTTTTT. It encodes CASRLTTNEKLFF. Based on the CDR3 plus reference TRBV2 and TRBJ1-4, the full variable domain is EPEVTQTPSHQVTQMGQEVILRCVPISNHLYFYWYRQILGQKVEFLVSFYNNEISEKSEIFDDQFSVERPDGSNFTLKIRSTKLEDSAMYFCASRLTTNEKLFFGSGTQLSVL.

This clone showed up just once. J is TRBJ2-3 and V is TRBV18, with 11 bases fitting TRBD2. The CDR3 is 15 residues long. Germline-derived CDR1 and CDR2 are KGHSH and LQKENI. Unmatched junction bases numbered 2, after V lost 4 bases and J lost 2 bases. This CDR3 reads CASSQTSGNTDTQYF. Written as DNA, the CDR3 is TGTGCCAGCTCACAGACTAGCGGGAACACAGATACGCAGTATTTT.

The CDR3 coding sequence is TGTGCCACCAGCAGAGATCACAGTAGCGGGAACACCGGGGAGCTGTTTTTT. The encoded protein is CATSRDHSSGNTGELFF. The chain carries TRBV15 and TRBJ2-2; possible D gene TRBD2, 6 bases. Germline CDR1 is LNHNV and CDR2 is YYDKDF (reference sequence). Trimming left V 0 bases short and J 1 base short, with 12 bases between. This CDR3 is 17 amino acids long. The full variable domain, in which reference TRBV15 and TRBJ2-2 provide the parts outside the CDR3, is DAMVIQNPRYQVTQFGKPVTLSCSQTLNHNVMYWYQQKSSQAPKLLFHYYDKDFNNEADTPDNFQSRRPNTSFCFLDIRSPGLGDTAMYLCATSRDHSSGNTGELFFGEGSRLTVL.